These 22 T cell receptor beta chains originate from one sample sequenced in a study of T cells in Graves' hyperthyroidism and ophthalmopathy. TCR beta CDR3 regions were amplified from RNA transcripts. The HTBI set primed first-round TCR CDR3 RT-PCR. TCRdb redid the calling of the multiplex PCR reads with MiXCR, one entry per CDR3 protein. This table holds roughly 720,000 distinct CDR3 sequences, roughly 17% found once. The sample taken for sequencing was blood. These receptors all come from a man over 45 with Graves' hyperthyroidism.

This clonotype came up a few times. The chain uses TRBV7-9 and TRBJ1-1, with unresolved D. V shed 2 bases and J shed 3 bases, with 10 bases lying between them. CDR1 is SEHNR and CDR2 is FQNEAQ in the germline V gene (reference sequence). The CDR3 is 14 amino acids. The CDR3 DNA follows: TGTGCCAGCAGCTTACCCGTAGGACACACTGAAGCTTTCTTT. It translates to CASSLPVGHTEAFF.

This clonotype was recorded at least ten times. V is TRBV2 and J is TRBJ1-1; D gene unclear. The germline gives CDR1 SNHLY, CDR2 FYNNEI. The CDR3 sequence is 15 residues long. Trimming cost V 7 bases and J 0 bases, with 15 bases left between them. The CDR3 region has the DNA TGTGCCAGCACGGAGTCAGTCTCACTGAACACTGAAGCTTTCTTT. It encodes CASTESVSLNTEAFF.

J is TRBJ1-2 and V is TRBV9; 8 bases are shared with TRBD1. Trimming at V came to 5 bases and at J to 4 bases, leaving 4 bases not matched to a gene. The CDR3 extends over 13 amino acids. Germline lookup yields CDR1 SGDLS and CDR2 YYNGEE. The CDR3 loop reads CASRGDRGYGYTF. CDR3 bases: TGTGCCAGCAGGGGCGACAGGGGCTATGGCTACACCTTC.

This clonotype showed up many times. The rearrangement links TRBV12-3 or TRBV12-4 to TRBJ2-5; D not certain. The V gene lost 3 bases and the J gene lost 5 bases, with 13 bases spanning the gap. The CDR3 length is 14 residues. The CDR3 sequence: CASSLVERPETQYF. The CDR3 DNA is TGTGCCAGCAGTTTGGTCGAGCGTCCGGAGACCCAGTACTTC.

The table lists this clonotype with many counts. The V call is TRBV30, the J call TRBJ1-1; no definite D call. Germline V gives CDR1 GTSNPN, CDR2 SVGIG (reference sequence). Trimming removed 0 bases from V and 0 bases from J, with 5 bases in between. There are 13 residues in the CDR3. Here the CDR3 DNA reads TGTGCCTGGAGTGTACTGGTGAACACTGAAGCTTTCTTT. This codes for CAWSVLVNTEAFF.

This clonotype was counted at least ten times. This CDR3 is CASSPQGGRHIQYF. Here the CDR3 DNA reads TGTGCCAGCAGTCCGCAGGGGGGGCGACACATTCAGTACTTC. The chain combines TRBV28 with TRBJ2-4, with D perhaps given as TRBD1 or TRBD2 (7 bases each). V was clipped by 5 bases and J by 8 bases, with 16 bases between them. In germline, CDR1 is MDHEN, CDR2 SYDVKM. This CDR3 has 14 residues.

The genes are TRBV20-1 and TRBJ2-7; D may be TRBD2 (5 bases). The CDR3 extends over 13 amino acids. V lost 3 bases and J lost 5, with 14 bases in between. Germline V CDR1 and CDR2: DFQATT, SNEGSKA (reference sequence). CDR3 coding DNA: TGCAGTGCTAGTGACGGACTCATCCACGAGCAGTACTTC. Translation gives CSASDGLIHEQYF.

This chain joins TRBV24-1 and TRBJ2-1; 10 bases map to TRBD2. There are 17 residues in the CDR3. CDR1 and CDR2 (germline): KGHDR, SFDVKD. The J segment lost 8 bases and the V segment lost 4 bases, leaving 13 bases of the junction unmatched. CDR3 amino acids: CATSDPLGSGRADEQFF. CDR3 coding DNA: TGTGCCACCAGTGACCCTCTCGGAAGCGGGAGGGCGGATGAGCAGTTCTTC.

The table lists this clonotype with many counts. This rearrangement joins TRBV7-2 to TRBJ2-7, with D tentatively TRBD1 (5 bases). Germline CDR1 reads SGHTA; CDR2 reads FQGNSA. The CDR3 loop spans 15 amino acids. V was cut by 1 base and J by 3 bases, with 13 bases left in between. The CDR3 bases are TGTGCCAGCAGCTTAGTGCAGGGAAATCACTACGAGCAGTACTTC. Translating it yields CASSLVQGNHYEQYF.

This clonotype appeared a few times. The chain employs TRBV7-2 and TRBJ2-5; no clear D. Germline lookup yields CDR1 SGHTA and CDR2 FQGNSA. The CDR3 sequence is 14 residues long. V dropped 0 bases and J dropped 2 bases, with 7 bases sitting between them. For the CDR3, the DNA is TGTGCCAGCAGCTTAGCTTACAGTCAAGAGACCCAGTACTTC. Protein: CASSLAYSQETQYF.

This clonotype came up a few times. The rearrangement links TRBV19 to TRBJ2-7; D is ambiguous. Germline CDR1 reads LNHDA; CDR2 reads SQIVND (reference sequence). There are 13 residues in the CDR3. V was trimmed by 1 base and J by 2 bases, leaving 6 bases between them. The CDR3 sequence: CASSIVAAYEQYF. In DNA, the CDR3 is TGTGCCAGTAGTATAGTGGCAGCCTACGAGCAGTACTTC.

The chain recombines TRBV18 with TRBJ1-1; weak D call: TRBD1 (5 bases). Trimming pared 3 bases from V and 4 bases from J, leaving 18 bases between. Germline loops: CDR1 KGHSH, CDR2 LQKENI. The CDR3 length is 16 residues. The CDR3 sequence: CASSPGLVGRGTEAFF. DNA for the CDR3: TGTGCCAGCTCACCGGGACTGGTGGGTAGGGGCACTGAAGCTTTCTTT.

This clonotype has only a few counts. V is TRBV11-2 and J is TRBJ2-7; D perhaps matches TRBD2 (5 bases). Germline lookup yields CDR1 SGHAT and CDR2 FQNNGV. CDR3 length equals 17 residues. V lost 4 bases and J 4 bases, leaving 23 bases between the germline ends. CDR3 protein: CASSSPVSEGPPYEQYF. The CDR3 DNA follows: TGTGCCAGCAGCTCCCCCGTTTCCGAGGGTCCTCCTTACGAGCAGTACTTC.

In its sample, this clonotype was seen a few times. V usage is TRBV12-5 and J usage is TRBJ2-1, with TRBD2 matching over 10 bases. Germline CDR1 reads LGHNT; CDR2 reads FRNRAP. This CDR3 comprises 18 residues. The V segment lost 1 base and the J segment 7 bases; nucleotides outside the gene matches: 13. The CDR3 loop reads CASGLAAGSSGSGNEQFF. The CDR3 DNA sequence: TGTGCTAGTGGTTTGGCCGCCGGATCTAGCGGGAGTGGGAATGAGCAGTTCTTC.

This clonotype occurred many times. The genes are TRBV12-3 or TRBV12-4 and TRBJ2-2; D is possibly TRBD1 (5 bases). The V end was cut by 7 bases, the J end by 0 bases, with 12 bases between. The CDR3 spans 15 residues. The DNA for the CDR3 is TGTGCCAGCACATACAGGACAACGAACACCGGGGAGCTGTTTTTT. This encodes CASTYRTTNTGELFF.

The chain links TRBV6-1 to TRBJ1-5, with no clear D. With 6 bases removed from V and 3 bases from J, the gap between germline ends came to 18 bases. The CDR3 extends over 16 amino acids. Looked up from germline, CDR1 is MNHNS and CDR2 is SASEGT. CDR3 region: CASRLYGGQNNQPQHF. CDR3 sequence (DNA): TGTGCCAGCAGGCTATATGGAGGGCAGAACAATCAGCCCCAGCATTTT.

This clonotype has only a few counts. DNA for the CDR3: TGTGCCAGCAGCCTTCCTGGACTTGCCCTGCGATTGCCCTCCTACAATGAGCAGTTCTTC. Translating it yields CASSLPGLALRLPSYNEQFF. The chain uses TRBV3-2 and TRBJ2-1; the table's D call of TRBD2 was not tested on the DNA. TRBV3-2 has pseudogene status. The CDR3 consists of 20 residues.

The chain couples TRBV19 to TRBJ2-1; 9 nucleotides align to TRBD2. The germline V gene has CDR1 LNHDA and CDR2 SQIVND (reference sequence). The CDR3 has 15 amino acids. Unmatched junction bases numbered 5, after V lost 1 base and J lost 7 bases. In nucleotides, the CDR3 is TGTGCCAGTAGTATAGGTAGCGGGAGTTTTAATGAGCAGTTCTTC. Its protein is CASSIGSGSFNEQFF.

This clonotype was observed at least ten times. The V and J genes are TRBV7-9 and TRBJ2-7; weak D call: TRBD2 (5 bases). CDR3 length equals 14 residues. From germline, CDR1 is SEHNR and CDR2 FQNEAQ (reference sequence). The V gene lost 3 bases and the J gene lost 5 bases, with 14 bases spanning the gap. CDR3 nucleotides: TGTGCCAGCAGCTTCTCGGGCCTAGCCCACGAGCAGTACTTC. Protein: CASSFSGLAHEQYF.

This clonotype was seen repeatedly, ten times or more. The rearrangement links TRBV30 to TRBJ2-7; D is perhaps TRBD1 or TRBD2 (5 bases each). Per germline, CDR1 GTSNPN and CDR2 SVGIG (reference sequence). The CDR3 has 13 amino acids. Trimming took off 2 bases at V and 7 bases at J, with 15 bases between the two ends. The CDR3 reads CAWSRGIRREQYF. The CDR3 DNA reads as TGTGCCTGGAGTCGGGGCATAAGGAGGGAGCAGTACTTC.

This clonotype was recorded many times. A much larger clone lies a single base off, so this may be a read error. The gene calls are TRBV27 and TRBJ1-1; D is undetermined. CDR1 and CDR2 (germline): MNHEY, SMNVEV (reference sequence). Trimming cost V 2 bases and J 1 base, with 5 bases left between them. The CDR3 runs to 13 residues. The CDR3 DNA follows: TGTGCCAGCAGTTTAGAGGAGAACACTGAAGCTTTCTTT. Translating gives CASSLEENTEAFF.

The chain carries TRBV18 and TRBJ2-7; 7 bases match TRBD1. The CDR3 extends over 16 amino acids. From germline, CDR1 is KGHSH and CDR2 LQKENI. The trim removed 3 bases at V and 3 bases at J, leaving 11 bases unmatched. CDR3 in amino acids: CASSPTPGQSYYEQYF. The CDR3 region has the DNA TGTGCCAGCTCACCGACTCCGGGACAGAGTTACTACGAGCAGTACTTC.